Below are 8 T cell receptor beta chains sequenced from a single sample in a study of blood T cells in healthy people across ages. Primers used in a second PCR of about 6 to 11 cycles were a sample-barcoded 5' primer and a J-beta primer mix. TCRdb used MiXCR to reprocess the 5' RACE reads, holding one entry per CDR3 protein. The sample yields over 700,000 distinct CDR3 sequences, about 53% seen once. Sequenced input: blood. These receptors all stem from a man older than 75 in good health.

V gene TRBV3-1 combines with J gene TRBJ2-7; TRBD1 matches at 8 bases. CDR3 length: 15 amino acids. CDR1 LGHDT and CDR2 YNNKEL come from the germline V gene (reference sequence). The V gene end was trimmed by 1 base and the J gene end by 3 bases; junction bases not matched to a gene: 5. The CDR3 is CASSQARQGNYEQYF. Here the CDR3 DNA reads TGTGCCAGCAGCCAAGCAAGACAGGGGAACTACGAGCAGTACTTC.

The gene calls are TRBV15 and TRBJ1-1; D is ambiguous. The length of the CDR3 is 15 residues. V dropped 0 bases and J dropped 0 bases, with 8 bases sitting between them. The V gene's germline CDR1 is LNHNV and CDR2 YYDKDF (reference sequence). CDR3 loop: CATSRDTDMNTEAFF. The CDR3 DNA reads as TGTGCCACCAGCAGAGACACAGACATGAACACTGAAGCTTTCTTT.

This clonotype was counted a few times. The gene calls are TRBV20-1 and TRBJ2-5; a weak D match, TRBD2 (6 bases). Per the germline V gene, CDR1 is DFQATT and CDR2 is SNEGSKA (reference sequence). V lost 2 bases, J lost 4 bases, and 11 bases lay in between. This CDR3 has 13 amino acids. Here the CDR3 DNA reads TGCAGTGCTAGACCCCCCGGGGGAGAGACCCAGTACTTC. This translates into CSARPPGGETQYF.

This clonotype was recorded many times. V is TRBV27 and J is TRBJ2-5; 9 bases are a match to TRBD2. Per germline, CDR1 MNHEY and CDR2 SMNVEV (reference sequence). V trimming: 2 bases; J trimming: 5 bases; junction bases outside the gene matches: 3. This CDR3 is 14 amino acids long. The CDR3 nucleotides read TGTGCCAGCAGTTTAAGCGGGGGGCGGGAGACCCAGTACTTC. It translates to CASSLSGGRETQYF.

The V and J genes are TRBV5-1 and TRBJ2-3; 14 bases map to TRBD2. The CDR3 covers 18 residues. Trimming removed 6 bases from V and 0 bases from J; junction bases left unmatched: 9. In germline, CDR1 is SGHRS, CDR2 YFSETQ. The CDR3 spells CASNSLTSGRASTDTQYF. CDR3 sequence (DNA): TGCGCCAGCAACTCGTTGACTAGCGGGAGGGCGAGCACAGATACGCAGTATTTT.

This chain connects TRBV2 to TRBJ1-4; D is unclear. This CDR3 is built from 14 residues. Trimming stripped 11 bases from V and 0 bases from J, with 13 bases between. The germline CDR1 and CDR2 sequences are SNHLY and FYNNEI. The CDR3 region has the DNA TGTGCCTCGAGGCTGGTTGCAACTAATGAAAAACTGTTTTTT. Its translation is CASRLVATNEKLFF.

V and J are TRBV11-2 and TRBJ1-2; 7 nucleotides match TRBD1. The germline CDR1 and CDR2 sequences are SGHAT and FQNNGV. This CDR3 contains 14 residues. The V gene end was trimmed by 4 bases and the J gene end by 2 bases; junction bases not matched to a gene: 4. The chain's CDR3 is CASSSLQGNYGYTF. In nucleotides, the CDR3 is TGTGCCAGCAGCTCCTTACAGGGGAACTATGGCTACACCTTC. The full variable domain, completed using reference TRBV11-2 and TRBJ1-2, is EAGVAQSPRYKIIEKRQSVAFWCNPISGHATLYWYQQILGQGPKLLIQFQNNGVVDDSQLPKDRFSAERLKGVDSTLKIQPAKLEDSAVYLCASSSLQGNYGYTFGSGTRLTVV.

The DNA of the CDR3 is TGCAGCGTTGTTGGACTAGTAAGCAATGAGCAGTTCTTC. Translation gives CSVVGLVSNEQFF. This rearrangement joins TRBV29-1 to TRBJ2-1; 7 nucleotides match TRBD2. V lost 4 bases and J lost 6; bases outside the gene matches: 6. This CDR3 has 13 residues. CDR1 SQVTM and CDR2 ANQGSEA come from the germline V gene.